This T cell receptor beta chain appears in the sequencing data of a study of blood T cell repertoires in COVID-19. Across the whole study: Spain, Italy and the United States supplied samples that represented acute and convalescent COVID-19. The analysed material was cDNA or gDNA that came from T cells, B-cell-depleted T cells, or PBMCs.

Methods used by the authors: Amplification from reference gene primers served as the basis for estimated nucleated cell counts. Sequencing was performed with immunoSEQ multiplex PCR; in TCRdb, only in-frame clones are kept and a portion is missing. Clonal size and the V and J genes are those of that table, whereas D and trimming came from the DNA. The table has over 600,000 clones, 80% to 90% seen once. This clonotype was sampled from a woman aged 18 to 35 with acute or convalescent COVID-19. What was sequenced was peripheral blood.

CDR3 loop: CASSQDRGTTDTQYF. For the CDR3, the DNA is TGCGCCAGCAGCCAAGATAGGGGAACTACAGATACGCAGTATTTT. The rearrangement links TRBV4-1 to TRBJ2-3; perhaps TRBD1 as D (5 bases). Trimming cost V 0 bases and J 3 bases, with 10 bases left between them. Germline V lookup: CDR1 MGHRA, CDR2 YSYEKL. There are 15 residues in the CDR3.